Listed here are 13 T cell receptor beta chains from one sample, sequenced in a study of T cells in Graves' hyperthyroidism and ophthalmopathy. Amplification targeted TCR beta CDR3 regions from RNA transcripts. HTBI primers were employed in a first-round RT-PCR of the TCR CDR3. MiXCR was run by TCRdb on the multiplex PCR reads, yielding one entry per CDR3 protein. The data show tens of thousands of distinct CDR3 sequences, with roughly 50% seen just once and 30% to 40% held by the top ten. The sample taken for sequencing was peripheral blood or thyroid tissue (not recorded which). Every receptor here comes from a man younger than 30 with Graves' hyperthyroidism.

The V gene is TRBV29-1, the J gene TRBJ2-7, with 10 positions matching TRBD1. V was clipped by 4 bases and J by 6 bases; unmatched bases: 6. Per the germline V gene, CDR1 is SQVTM and CDR2 is ANQGSEA. The CDR3 is 13 amino acids. The CDR3 spells CSVAGQGIREQYF. CDR3 DNA: TGCAGCGTTGCGGGACAGGGGATCCGCGAGCAGTACTTC.

This clonotype was detected ten times or more. The chain has TRBV6-2 or TRBV6-3 and TRBJ1-5; D ambiguous. CDR1 and CDR2 (germline): MNHEY, SVGEGT. CDR3 length: 15 amino acids. V lost 5 bases and J 2 bases, leaving 13 bases between the germline ends. This CDR3 reads CASSQWRAGNQPQHF. The CDR3, as DNA: TGTGCCAGCAGTCAGTGGAGGGCTGGCAATCAGCCCCAGCATTTT.

This clonotype was seen ten or more times. The rearrangement joins TRBV20-1 to TRBJ2-7, with a weak D call TRBD1 (6 bases). The length of the CDR3 is 13 residues. Germline V gives CDR1 DFQATT, CDR2 SNEGSKA (reference sequence). Trimming left V 3 bases short and J 8 bases short, with 17 bases between. Here the CDR3 DNA reads TGCAGTGCTAGGTTAGAAAGGGGGTACCAGCAGTACTTC. Translating it yields CSARLERGYQQYF.

As concerns this clonotype: The junction does not match germline at one end; this may be a read error. V usage is TRBV7-8 and J usage is TRBJ2-7; 9 bases are a match to TRBD1. This CDR3 is built from 14 residues. Germline V gives CDR1 SGHVS, CDR2 FQNEAQ. CDR3 in amino acids: CASSQGQGRYEQYF. The DNA of the CDR3 is TGCGCCAGCAGCCAAGGACAGGGGCGCTACGAGCAGTACTTC.

There are many counts of this clonotype. In nucleotides, the CDR3 is TGTGCCAGCAGCGCCGGGCCTTGGTACGAGCAGTACTTC. It specifies CASSAGPWYEQYF. J is TRBJ2-7 and V is TRBV9; unclear D gene. Germline assignment: CDR1 SGDLS and CDR2 YYNGEE. Trimming left V 3 bases short and J 4 bases short, with 11 bases between. The CDR3 is made up of 13 amino acids. The full variable domain, rest sourced from reference TRBV9 and TRBJ2-7, is DSGVTQTPKHLITATGQRVTLRCSPRSGDLSVYWYQQSLDQGLQFLIQYYNGEERAKGNILERFSAQQFPDLHSELNLSSLELGDSALYFCASSAGPWYEQYFGPGTRLTVT.

This rearrangement joins TRBV29-1 to TRBJ2-7; 8 bases are a match to TRBD2. J gave up 7 bases and V 6 bases, and 2 bases lay outside the gene matches. Germline CDR1 SQVTM, CDR2 ANQGSEA. The CDR3 contains 10 residues. In DNA, the CDR3 is TGCAGCGTCGGGGGGGGTGAGCAGTACTTC. This codes for CSVGGGEQYF.

A note on this clonotype: Because it lacks the conserved phenylalanine or tryptophan at the end, this CDR3 is likely a read error. The V and J genes are TRBV7-8 and TRBJ2-7, with 10 positions matching TRBD1. The CDR3 is made up of 17 amino acids. The V gene end was trimmed by 1 base and the J gene end by 3 bases; junction bases not matched to a gene: 9. CDR1 is SGHVS and CDR2 is FQNEAQ in the germline V gene. CDR3 sequence (DNA): TGTGCCAGCAGCTTAGGTCCATTGGGACAGGGGATCTACGAGCAGTACCTC. It specifies CASSLGPLGQGIYEQYL.

The chain recombines TRBV27 with TRBJ2-3, with D tentatively TRBD1 (5 bases). The CDR3 extends over 14 amino acids. Germline assignment: CDR1 MNHEY and CDR2 SMNVEV (reference sequence). Trimming cost V 2 bases and J 4 bases, with 10 bases left between them. CDR3 in DNA: TGTGCCAGCAGTTTAGGGGCGGTCCCAGATACGCAGTATTTT. It encodes CASSLGAVPDTQYF.

This clonotype was detected ten times or more. The chain uses TRBV7-9 and TRBJ2-7; either TRBD1 or TRBD2 may fit D (5 bases each). Germline CDR1 SEHNR, CDR2 FQNEAQ (reference sequence). Trimming shortened V by 4 bases and J by 3 bases, and 13 bases separated the two germline ends. The CDR3 spans 14 residues. In nucleotides, the CDR3 is TGTGCCAGCAGCTCTAGTCGGGGCTACTACGAGCAGTACTTC. This encodes CASSSSRGYYEQYF.

The rearrangement uses TRBV10-3 and TRBJ1-1; D is unclear. The CDR3 is 12 residues long. The germline V gene encodes CDR1 ENHRY and CDR2 SYGVKD. V lost 1 base and J 7 bases, leaving 7 bases between the germline ends. The CDR3 loop reads CAISEFGSEAFF. CDR3 bases: TGTGCCATCAGTGAGTTTGGCAGTGAAGCTTTCTTT.

Notes on this clonotype: This may be a read error, as it is one base from a much larger clone. This chain joins TRBV28 and TRBJ2-5; D ambiguous. Germline assignment: CDR1 MDHEN and CDR2 SYDVKM. The ends were cut back, 11 bases at V and 4 bases at J, with 17 bases in the middle. The CDR3 has 13 amino acids. CDR3 DNA sequence: TGTGCCTCGAATGTGGGATTACGAGAGACCCAGTACTTC. Protein: CASNVGLRETQYF. The full variable domain, rest sourced from reference TRBV28 and TRBJ2-5, is DVKVTQSSRYLVKRTGEKVFLECVQDMDHENMFWYRQDPGLGLRLIYFSYDVKMKEKGDIPEGYSVSREKKERFSLILESASTNQTSMYLCASNVGLRETQYFGPGTRLLVL.

With respect to this clonotype: The germline gene is not matched at one end of the junction; a read error may be the cause. The chain recombines TRBV9 with TRBJ1-1, with D perhaps matching TRBD1 (6 bases). From germline, CDR1 is SGDLS and CDR2 YYNGEE. This CDR3 comprises 15 residues. The CDR3, as DNA: TGTGCCAGCAAAGAACAGGGATGTGGGAACGCTGAAGCTTTCTTT. Its protein is CASKEQGCGNAEAFF.

V gene TRBV10-3 combines with J gene TRBJ2-7; 9 positions match TRBD1. This CDR3 has 13 residues. The V and J ends lost 6 bases and 2 bases, in that order; junction bases with no gene match: 2. CDR1 and CDR2 (germline): ENHRY, SYGVKD. The CDR3 is CAIRGQGPYEQYF. As DNA, the CDR3 is TGTGCCATCAGGGGACAGGGCCCCTACGAGCAGTACTTC.